The 20 T cell receptor beta chains listed next were all sequenced from one sample in a study of T cell changes during pregnancy in multiple sclerosis (dated by TCRdb to about 2019). The library was prepared using the immunoSEQ multiplex PCR assay. Drawn from immuneACCESS, this table holds only the in-frame rearrangements with V and J called that TCRdb kept. Clones are partly lost; checked studies trace under half to an unresolved V gene and leave the rest unexplained. The sample contains about 40,000 clones, approximately 88% of them found a single time. The ten biggest clones cover approximately 5.1% of the sample. Sequencing was performed on peripheral blood, taken in the first trimester of pregnancy. The receptors were sampled from a female donor in good health, enrolled as a control in a pregnancy study.

This clone was observed once. This chain uses TRBV9 with TRBJ1-3; 7 bases align to TRBD1. V was pared by 0 bases and J by 2 bases, with 8 bases of the junction left unmatched. CDR1 SGDLS and CDR2 YYNGEE come from the germline V gene. The CDR3 has 17 amino acids. CDR3 residues: CASSVEGQSYPGNTIYF. DNA for the CDR3: TGTGCCAGCAGCGTAGAGGGACAGTCTTACCCTGGAAACACCATATATTTT.

J is TRBJ1-4 and V is TRBV27; D is unclear. The germline gives CDR1 MNHEY, CDR2 SMNVEV (reference sequence). V was pared by 3 bases and J by 3 bases, with 8 bases between. The CDR3 has 14 residues. DNA for the CDR3: TGTGCCAGCAGTTTCCGGGGTTCTAATGAAAAACTGTTTTTT. It yields the protein CASSFRGSNEKLFF.

This sequence joins TRBV7-2 and TRBJ2-1, with 7 nucleotides matching TRBD2. Germline V gene data show CDR1 as SGHTA and CDR2 as FQGNSA. The CDR3 runs to 17 residues. V trimming: 0 bases; J trimming: 0 bases; junction bases outside the gene matches: 5. The CDR3: CASSLAPRGSSYNEQFF. Written as DNA, the CDR3 is TGTGCCAGCAGCTTAGCCCCGCGGGGGAGCTCCTACAATGAGCAGTTCTTC. The full variable domain, its missing parts supplied by reference TRBV7-2 and TRBJ2-1, is GAGVSQSPSNKVTEKGKDVELRCDPISGHTALYWYRQSLGQGLEFLIYFQGNSAPDKSGLPSDRFSAERTGGSVSTLTIQRTQQEDSAVYLCASSLAPRGSSYNEQFFGPGTRLTVL.

The chain carries TRBV6-5 and TRBJ2-3; D remains ambiguous. Trimming took off 5 bases at V and 5 bases at J, with 11 bases between the two ends. The CDR3 has 13 residues. The V gene's germline CDR1 is MNHEY and CDR2 SVGAGI. For the CDR3, the DNA is TGTGCCAGCAGTCTCCAAGAGGTAGATACGCAGTATTTT. Translating gives CASSLQEVDTQYF.

This clone showed up just once. This CDR3 is CASRVPGQGVGGYTF. In nucleotides, the CDR3 is TGTGCCAGCAGAGTCCCGGGACAGGGGGTCGGCGGCTACACCTTC. This sequence joins TRBV6-5 and TRBJ1-2; TRBD1 matches at 11 bases. Germline CDR1 reads MNHEY; CDR2 reads SVGAGI. V lost 6 bases to trimming and J lost 8 bases; unmatched junction nucleotides: 11. CDR3 length equals 15 residues.

The chain uses TRBV7-8 and TRBJ2-7; D remains unclear. The CDR3 is made up of 14 amino acids. With 1 base removed from V and 0 bases from J, the gap between germline ends came to 7 bases. From germline, CDR1 is SGHVS and CDR2 FQNEAQ. CDR3 sequence (DNA): TGTGCCAGCAGCTTAGACTACTACTCCTACGAGCAGTACTTC. It codes for CASSLDYYSYEQYF.

This clone was seen only once. The rearrangement joins TRBV28 to TRBJ2-5, with 11 bases that match TRBD2. Germline values: CDR1 MDHEN, CDR2 SYDVKM. CDR3 size: 17 residues. Trimming took 5 bases from V and 2 from J; bases not matched to a gene: 10. CDR3 sequence (DNA): TGTGCCAGCAGTCCTTGGACTAGCGGGCGAAGGCAAGAGACCCAGTACTTC. It specifies CASSPWTSGRRQETQYF.

The genes are TRBV5-6 and TRBJ2-7; D possibly corresponds to TRBD1 (5 bases). The V end lost 4 bases, the J end lost 1 base, and 12 bases lay between the germline ends. Germline CDR1 is SGHDT and CDR2 is YYEEEE. The CDR3 extends over 14 amino acids. CDR3 sequence reads: CASSPQGPSYEQYF. CDR3 coding DNA: TGTGCCAGCAGCCCCCAGGGCCCATCCTACGAGCAGTACTTC.

V usage is TRBV7-8 and J usage is TRBJ2-6; a possible D gene is TRBD1 (6 bases). The CDR3 is 21 amino acids. Per germline, CDR1 SGHVS and CDR2 FQNEAQ. Trimming removed 6 bases from V and 1 base from J, with 28 bases in between. The CDR3 bases are TGTGCCAGCAGAACCAAACTCGCAGGGGTTACGGTTATATCTGGGGCCAACGTCCTGACTTTC. Translating gives CASRTKLAGVTVISGANVLTF.

V and J are TRBV21-1 and TRBJ1-3. TRBV21-1 is a pseudogene locus. The CDR3 is 16 residues long. CDR3 in amino acids: CASSKTPTYQRNTIYF. DNA of the CDR3: TGTGCCAGCAGCAAAACCCCGACTTACCAACGAAACACCATATATTTT.

J is TRBJ2-7 and V is TRBV28; no clear D gene. V lost 2 bases to trimming and J lost 7 bases, with 6 bases between them. The CDR3 spans 11 residues. In germline, CDR1 is MDHEN, CDR2 SYDVKM. The CDR3 protein is CASSLTQEQYF. The DNA for the CDR3 is TGTGCCAGCAGTTTAACCCAGGAGCAGTACTTC.

This clone has only one observation. The rearrangement links TRBV28 to TRBJ2-2; 11 bases are shared with TRBD2. The CDR3 is 15 residues long. The V and J ends lost 5 bases and 6 bases, in that order; junction bases with no gene match: 5. Germline V CDR1 and CDR2: MDHEN, SYDVKM. CDR3 residues: CASSPLAGGAGELFF. CDR3 coding DNA: TGTGCCAGCAGTCCTCTAGCGGGAGGTGCCGGGGAGCTGTTTTTT.

The V and J genes are TRBV5-4 and TRBJ2-7; TRBD1 matches 11 bases. This CDR3 has 15 residues. The junction had 8 bases not matched to a gene; V was cut back by 4 bases and J by 5 bases. Germline lookup yields CDR1 SGHNT and CDR2 YYREEE (reference sequence). CDR3: CASSLGQGALNEQYF. As DNA, the CDR3 is TGTGCCAGCAGCCTTGGACAGGGGGCGCTCAACGAGCAGTACTTC.

J is TRBJ2-7 and V is TRBV7-2; 10 positions agree with TRBD2. The CDR3 is made up of 17 amino acids. The junction had 13 bases not matched to a gene; V was cut back by 2 bases and J by 6 bases. CDR1 and CDR2 (germline): SGHTA, FQGNSA. CDR3 sequence: CASSLSAGGLQGSEQYF. The CDR3 coding sequence is TGTGCCAGCAGCTTATCAGCGGGAGGGCTACAAGGGAGCGAGCAGTACTTC.

This rearrangement joins TRBV7-9 to TRBJ1-1, with a tentative D call TRBD1 (5 bases). The V end lost 11 bases, the J end lost 5 bases, and 30 bases lay between the germline ends. The germline CDR1 and CDR2 sequences are SEHNR and FQNEAQ (reference sequence). The CDR3 runs 17 residues. CDR3 in amino acids: CALIGANGKAGGTEAFF. The CDR3 DNA reads TGTGCCCTAATAGGGGCCAACGGAAAGGCCGGGGGGACTGAAGCTTTCTTT.

The rearrangement joins TRBV5-1 to TRBJ2-3; 7 bases line up with TRBD2. The length of the CDR3 is 14 residues. The germline CDR1 and CDR2 sequences are SGHRS and YFSETQ. J was trimmed by 1 base and V by 4 bases; bases with no gene match: 3. The CDR3 sequence is CASSPTSGTDTQYF. The CDR3 DNA is TGCGCCAGCAGCCCCACTAGCGGCACAGATACGCAGTATTTT. Combining the CDR3 with reference TRBV5-1 and TRBJ2-3 gives the whole variable domain KAGVTQTPRYLIKTRGQQVTLSCSPISGHRSVSWYQQTPGQGLQFLFEYFSETQRNKGNFPGRFSGRQFSNSRSEMNVSTLELGDSALYLCASSPTSGTDTQYFGPGTRLTVL.

The gene calls are TRBV11-2 and TRBJ2-1, with D maybe TRBD2 (5 bases). Germline V gene lookup returns CDR1 SGHAT and CDR2 FQNNGV. This CDR3 comprises 16 residues. The ends were cut back, 5 bases at V and 8 bases at J, with 22 bases in the middle. This chain's CDR3 is CASSPYGLSSLDEQFF. Here the CDR3 DNA reads TGTGCCAGCAGCCCATATGGACTCTCCAGCTTGGATGAGCAGTTCTTC. The entire variable domain, with the rest obtained from reference TRBV11-2 and TRBJ2-1, is as follows: EAGVAQSPRYKIIEKRQSVAFWCNPISGHATLYWYQQILGQGPKLLIQFQNNGVVDDSQLPKDRFSAERLKGVDSTLKIQPAKLEDSAVYLCASSPYGLSSLDEQFFGPGTRLTVL.

The chain is built from TRBV12-5 and TRBJ2-7; 8 bases line up with TRBD1. The V gene's germline CDR1 is LGHNT and CDR2 FRNRAP. The CDR3 has 14 residues. Trimming at V came to 7 bases and at J to 3 bases, leaving 8 bases not matched to a gene. The CDR3 sequence is CASAPDRAHYEQYF. CDR3 nucleotides: TGTGCTAGTGCCCCGGACAGGGCGCACTACGAGCAGTACTTC.

This clone is a singleton in its sample. The CDR3 coding sequence is TGTGCCAGCAGCTTAGCGAGTCTAACTTCCTACGAGCAGTACTTC. Translating gives CASSLASLTSYEQYF. The V and J genes are TRBV7-9 and TRBJ2-7; D remains ambiguous. In germline, CDR1 is SEHNR, CDR2 FQNEAQ (reference sequence). The CDR3 contains 15 residues. The V gene lost 0 bases and the J gene lost 1 base, with 10 bases spanning the gap.

This chain uses TRBV9 with TRBJ2-5; 14 bases are shared with TRBD2. Losses at the gene ends were 3 bases for V and 5 bases for J; bases not matched to a gene: 6. Germline CDR1 reads SGDLS; CDR2 reads YYNGEE. The CDR3 spans 16 residues. The CDR3 DNA is TGTGCCAGCAGCGAGGGACTAGCGGGAGTACAGGAGACCCAGTACTTC. Amino acids: CASSEGLAGVQETQYF.